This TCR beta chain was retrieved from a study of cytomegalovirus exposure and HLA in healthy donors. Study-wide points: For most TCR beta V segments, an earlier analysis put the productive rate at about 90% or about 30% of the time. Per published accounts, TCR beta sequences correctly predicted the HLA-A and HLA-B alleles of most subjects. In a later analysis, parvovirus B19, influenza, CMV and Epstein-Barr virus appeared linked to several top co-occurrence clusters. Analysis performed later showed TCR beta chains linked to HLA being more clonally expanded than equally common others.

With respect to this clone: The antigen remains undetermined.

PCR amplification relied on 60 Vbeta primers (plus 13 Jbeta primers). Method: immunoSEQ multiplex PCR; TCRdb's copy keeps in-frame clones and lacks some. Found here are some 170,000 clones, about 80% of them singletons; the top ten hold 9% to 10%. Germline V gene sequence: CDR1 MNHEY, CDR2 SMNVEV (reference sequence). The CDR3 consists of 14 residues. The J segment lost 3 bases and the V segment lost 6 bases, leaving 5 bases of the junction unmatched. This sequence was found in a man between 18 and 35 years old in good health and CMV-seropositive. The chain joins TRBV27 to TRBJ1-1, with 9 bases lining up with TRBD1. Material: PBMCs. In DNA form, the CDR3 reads TGTGCCAGCAGGAGGACAGGGGATTACACTGAAGCTTTCTTT. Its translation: CASRRTGDYTEAFF.